This TCR beta chain came from a study of vaccination and CD4 T cells after COVID-19. Study summary: Stimulation of the cells used overlapping spike peptide pools from SARS-CoV-2 and from the common cold coronaviruses HCoV-NL63, HCoV-OC43 and HCoV-229E.

About this clonotype itself: No antigen is known for it.

Sequence data for DNA of cultured CD4+ T cells were generated by the Oncomine TCR Beta short-read assay. Each CDR3 protein gets one entry after TCRdb re-called the PCR reads with MiXCR. The sample carries roughly 8,000 distinct CDR3 sequences, roughly 46% recorded once. Treatment meaning: roughly ten-day PBMC culture with coronavirus spike peptide pools or control peptides (ViraFEST assay). V dropped 3 bases and J dropped 5 bases, with 13 bases sitting between them. The length of the CDR3 is 14 residues. Germline CDR1 is SNHLY and CDR2 is FYNNEI. This receptor was taken from a human donor who had recovered from COVID-19. Specimen: CD4+ T cells from blood, cultured in vitro. The chain links TRBV2 to TRBJ2-5; possibly TRBD1 for D (6 bases). CDR3 protein: CASSDPGQTETQYF. CDR3 coding DNA: TGTGCCAGCAGTGACCCTGGACAGACGGAGACCCAGTACTTC. Looking up the rest from reference TRBV2 and TRBJ2-5 gives the full variable domain: EPEVTQTPSHQVTQMGQEVILRCVPISNHLYFYWYRQILGQKVEFLVSFYNNEISEKSEIFDDQFSVERPDGSNFTLKIRSTKLEDSAMYFCASSDPGQTETQYFGPGTRLLVL.